The 29 T cell receptor beta chains reported below all come from one sample, sequenced in a study of OX40 agonist ivuxolimab in advanced cancers. Here immunoSEQ multiplex PCR was the method, and the copy in TCRdb shows in-frame clones only, minus some. The sample lists roughly 61,000 clones; just over 90% were seen once. The sequencing used CD4+ or CD8+ T cells sorted from blood, collected in a trial of the OX40 agonist ivuxolimab. The source of these receptors is an adult with an advanced solid tumor such as melanoma, head and neck, liver or kidney cancer.

The chain links TRBV10-3 to TRBJ2-2, with TRBD1 identical over 10 bases. V dropped 2 bases and J dropped 7; count of bases not matched to a gene: 10. The CDR3 length is 17 residues. CDR1 is ENHRY and CDR2 is SYGVKD in the germline V gene. DNA for the CDR3: TGTGCCATCAGTGAGCGGTCTCTGACAGGGGGCAACGGGGAGCTGTTTTTT. Amino acid sequence: CAISERSLTGGNGELFF.

V is TRBV5-4 and J is TRBJ2-7; 7 positions agree with TRBD1. The CDR3 consists of 14 residues. From germline, CDR1 is SGHNT and CDR2 YYREEE (reference sequence). J gave up 0 bases and V 4 bases, and 4 bases lay outside the gene matches. CDR3 sequence reads: CASSTGTASYEQYF. For the CDR3, the DNA is TGTGCCAGCAGCACGGGGACAGCCTCCTACGAGCAGTACTTC.

This chain links TRBV6-5 with TRBJ2-7; a possible D gene is TRBD2 (5 bases). The V end was cut by 4 bases, the J end by 3 bases, with 16 bases between. Germline CDR1 reads MNHEY; CDR2 reads SVGAGI. The length of the CDR3 is 15 residues. The CDR3 reads CASSWSLDSSYEQYF. The DNA for the CDR3 is TGTGCCAGCAGTTGGAGTTTGGACTCAAGCTACGAGCAGTACTTC.

CDR3 in amino acids: CASSEVQAYEQYF. DNA for the CDR3: TGTGCCAGCAGTGAAGTCCAAGCCTACGAGCAGTACTTC. J is TRBJ2-7 and V is TRBV6-1, with no clear D. Germline CDR1 and CDR2: MNHNS and SASEGT. V shed 1 base and J shed 2 bases, with 6 bases lying between them. CDR3 size: 13 residues.

This chain connects TRBV4-1 to TRBJ2-2; maybe TRBD1 (6 bases). V dropped 9 bases and J dropped 5 bases, with 16 bases sitting between them. The CDR3 runs 14 residues. CDR1 is MGHRA, CDR2 YSYEKL, per germline. The CDR3 region has the DNA TGCGCCAGTACCGACAGGCCCAATACCGGGGAGCTGTTTTTT. As protein: CASTDRPNTGELFF.

The chain employs TRBV5-1 and TRBJ2-7, with D unclear. Trimming shortened V by 2 bases and J by 3 bases, and 15 bases separated the two germline ends. The CDR3 length is 15 residues. CDR1 and CDR2 (germline): SGHRS, YFSETQ. CDR3 loop: CASSLSSEVSYEQYF. As DNA, the CDR3 is TGCGCCAGCAGCTTAAGCTCAGAGGTCAGCTACGAGCAGTACTTC.

This chain links TRBV6-5 with TRBJ1-6; TRBD1 might be the D (6 bases). V dropped 5 bases and J dropped 7 bases, with 9 bases sitting between them. CDR1 is MNHEY and CDR2 is SVGAGI in the germline V gene. This CDR3 spans 13 amino acids. The CDR3 loop reads CASSETGNSPLHF. In nucleotides, the CDR3 is TGTGCCAGCAGTGAAACAGGGAATTCACCCCTCCACTTT.

This clone was seen a handful of times. The chain links TRBV5-8 to TRBJ2-7; D not certain. V shed 2 bases and J shed 9 bases, with 9 bases lying between them. Germline V gene sequence: CDR1 SGHTS, CDR2 YDEGEE. CDR3 length: 11 amino acids. Here the CDR3 reads CASSLANWQYF. In DNA, the CDR3 is TGTGCCAGCAGCTTAGCAAATTGGCAGTACTTC.

The chain combines TRBV6-5 with TRBJ2-7, with D perhaps TRBD1 (6 bases). Germline V gene sequence: CDR1 MNHEY, CDR2 SVGAGI. With 3 bases removed from V and 0 bases from J, the gap between germline ends came to 15 bases. The CDR3 loop spans 16 amino acids. CDR3 in DNA: TGTGCCAGCAGTTATTCCGACAGGAATCCCTCCTACGAGCAGTACTTC. Amino acid sequence: CASSYSDRNPSYEQYF.

This rearrangement joins TRBV6-1 to TRBJ1-1; D is ambiguous. The germline V and J ends were trimmed by 7 bases and 1 base, with 7 bases remaining between them. Germline V gives CDR1 MNHNS, CDR2 SASEGT. The CDR3 totals 12 residues. CDR3 protein: CASNYRNTEAFF. The DNA of the CDR3 is TGTGCCAGCAACTACAGGAACACTGAAGCTTTCTTT.

The genes are TRBV5-5 and TRBJ1-1, with unresolved D. CDR1 and CDR2 (germline): SGHKS, YYEKEE (reference sequence). This CDR3 has 14 residues. Trimming stripped 0 bases from V and 3 bases from J, with 9 bases between. The CDR3 sequence: CASSLGPPDTEAFF. The DNA for the CDR3 is TGTGCCAGCAGCTTGGGTCCTCCTGACACTGAAGCTTTCTTT. The entire variable domain, with the rest obtained from reference TRBV5-5 and TRBJ1-1, is as follows: DAGVTQSPTHLIKTRGQQVTLRCSPISGHKSVSWYQQVLGQGPQFIFQYYEKEERGRGNFPDRFSARQFPNYSSELNVNALLLGDSALYLCASSLGPPDTEAFFGQGTRLTVV.

The rearrangement links TRBV18 to TRBJ1-3, with no clear D. This CDR3 spans 15 amino acids. In germline, CDR1 is KGHSH, CDR2 LQKENI. Trimming removed 6 bases at V and 0 bases at J, with 12 bases between. In DNA form, the CDR3 reads TGTGCCAGCTCGAAGGACGGCGACTCTGGAAACACCATATATTTT. It translates to CASSKDGDSGNTIYF.

The chain recombines TRBV6-6 with TRBJ1-1; 9 bases are a match to TRBD1. V trimming: 5 bases; J trimming: 10 bases; junction bases outside the gene matches: 8. Per the germline V gene, CDR1 is MNHNY and CDR2 is SVGAGI (reference sequence). CDR3 size: 13 residues. The CDR3 DNA sequence: TGTGCCAGCAGTACCCGGACAGGGGAGTTAGCTTTCTTT. Translating gives CASSTRTGELAFF.

The chain carries TRBV7-9 and TRBJ2-1, with a weak D call TRBD1 (5 bases). The V end was cut by 1 base, the J end by 3 bases, with 10 bases between. Germline V gives CDR1 SEHNR, CDR2 FQNEAQ (reference sequence). CDR3 length equals 15 residues. The CDR3, as DNA: TGTGCCAGCAGCTTAGGGACATTCAGCTACAATGAGCAGTTCTTC. It specifies CASSLGTFSYNEQFF.

V gene TRBV29-1 combines with J gene TRBJ1-2; TRBD1 matches at 7 bases. Germline V gene data show CDR1 as SQVTM and CDR2 as ANQGSEA. J gave up 1 base and V 3 bases, and 5 bases lay outside the gene matches. The CDR3 contains 14 residues. The CDR3 sequence: CSVDPGGSNYGYTF. In DNA form, the CDR3 reads TGCAGCGTTGATCCAGGGGGGAGTAACTATGGCTACACCTTC. The entire variable domain, with the rest obtained from reference TRBV29-1 and TRBJ1-2, is as follows: SAVISQKPSRDICQRGTSLTIQCQVDSQVTMMFWYRQQPGQSLTLIATANQGSEATYESGFVIDKFPISRPNLTFSTLTVSNMSPEDSSIYLCSVDPGGSNYGYTFGSGTRLTVV.

This rearrangement joins TRBV5-5 to TRBJ1-5; D might be TRBD1 (5 bases). Germline V gene sequence: CDR1 SGHKS, CDR2 YYEKEE (reference sequence). The V and J ends lost 0 bases and 6 bases respectively, with 16 bases between them. This CDR3 contains 16 residues. The CDR3 sequence is CASSLDSGGEGQPQHF. CDR3 sequence (DNA): TGTGCCAGCAGCTTGGATAGCGGGGGAGAAGGTCAGCCCCAGCATTTT.

The chain couples TRBV13 to TRBJ2-1; the match to TRBD1 covers 9 bases. Germline CDR1 reads PRHDT; CDR2 reads FYEKMQ (reference sequence). J gave up 6 bases and V 5 bases, and 11 bases lay outside the gene matches. This CDR3 spans 16 amino acids. CDR3 sequence reads: CASSPRDRATPNEQFF. In nucleotides, the CDR3 is TGTGCCAGCAGCCCCAGGGACAGGGCCACTCCCAATGAGCAGTTCTTC.

The chain carries TRBV5-4 and TRBJ1-2; 7 bases agree with TRBD1. V was pared by 6 bases and J by 8 bases, with 4 bases of the junction left unmatched. The CDR3 runs to 11 residues. Germline V gene data show CDR1 as SGHNT and CDR2 as YYREEE (reference sequence). CDR3 nucleotides: TGTGCCAGCACCTCAGGGGGGGGCTACACCTTC. Protein sequence: CASTSGGGYTF.

J is TRBJ2-7 and V is TRBV5-4; possibly TRBD1 or TRBD2 for D (5 bases each). Trimming removed 1 base from V and 0 bases from J, with 11 bases in between. CDR3 length: 15 residues. CDR1 SGHNT and CDR2 YYREEE come from the germline V gene (reference sequence). CDR3 in DNA: TGTGCCAGCAGCTTGATGGGGGTGAGCTCCTACGAGCAGTACTTC. It translates to CASSLMGVSSYEQYF.

This rearrangement joins TRBV10-1 to TRBJ2-4, with D maybe TRBD1 (6 bases). V lost 7 bases, J lost 2 bases, and 30 bases lay in between. Per germline, CDR1 WNHNN and CDR2 SYGVQD (reference sequence). CDR3 length: 20 amino acids. CDR3 loop: CASTGDPRLVGDLTKNIQYF. CDR3 DNA sequence: TGCGCCAGCACAGGGGACCCGCGGCTGGTAGGTGATTTGACCAAAAACATTCAGTACTTC.

V and J are TRBV2 and TRBJ1-1; no clear D. The CDR3 extends over 10 amino acids. Deletions cut 10 bases from V and 7 bases from J, with 10 bases between. The germline V gene encodes CDR1 SNHLY and CDR2 FYNNEI. The CDR3 region has the DNA TGTGCCACGGGCACCGTTGAAGCTTTCTTT. This translates into CATGTVEAFF.

This clone showed up just a few times. The chain uses TRBV5-6 and TRBJ1-1; no clear D. There are 14 residues in the CDR3. Trimming took 1 base from V and 2 from J, leaving 9 bases between them. Germline-derived CDR1 and CDR2 are SGHDT and YYEEEE. The CDR3 here is CASSLPQTNTEAFF. CDR3 sequence (DNA): TGTGCCAGCAGCTTGCCCCAGACAAACACTGAAGCTTTCTTT.

By share, this clone ranks as hyperexpanded (1% or more). The chain is built from TRBV27 and TRBJ2-7, with no clear D. The CDR3 runs to 12 residues. Trimming took off 4 bases at V and 4 bases at J, with 8 bases between the two ends. Germline CDR1 is MNHEY and CDR2 is SMNVEV (reference sequence). The DNA for the CDR3 is TGTGCCAGCAGTTCGGACGGGTACGAGCAGTACTTC. Translating gives CASSSDGYEQYF.

This clone was detected once. The chain joins TRBV11-3 to TRBJ2-5, with 12 bases aligning to TRBD2. Germline loops: CDR1 SGHNT, CDR2 YENEEA. The CDR3 runs 16 residues. V lost 4 bases and J lost 5; bases outside the gene matches: 8. In DNA form, the CDR3 reads TGTGCCAGCAGCTACACTAGCGGGGGGCTCCGGGAGACCCAGTACTTC. Protein product: CASSYTSGGLRETQYF.

This clone appeared once. The gene calls are TRBV14 and TRBJ2-2; weak D call: TRBD2 (5 bases). CDR3 length equals 14 residues. Germline lookup yields CDR1 SGHDN and CDR2 FVKESK. Trimming shortened V by 0 bases and J by 6 bases, and 8 bases separated the two germline ends. DNA of the CDR3: TGTGCCAGCAGCCAAGATGTGGAGGCCGGGGAGCTGTTTTTT. Its protein product is CASSQDVEAGELFF.

V usage is TRBV5-1 and J usage is TRBJ2-7; 9 positions match TRBD1. The length of the CDR3 is 13 residues. The ends lost 3 bases at V and 3 bases at J; junction bases unmatched: 1. The germline V gene encodes CDR1 SGHRS and CDR2 YFSETQ. This chain's CDR3 is CASSSTGGYEQYF. The CDR3 DNA sequence: TGCGCCAGCAGCTCGACAGGGGGCTACGAGCAGTACTTC.

The V call is TRBV9, the J call TRBJ2-1; maybe TRBD2 (7 bases). Trimming took off 0 bases at V and 9 bases at J, with 13 bases between the two ends. The CDR3 loop spans 14 amino acids. The germline CDR1 and CDR2 sequences are SGDLS and YYNGEE. The chain's CDR3 is CASSVEGGVGEQFF. The CDR3 DNA reads TGTGCCAGCAGCGTAGAAGGGGGGGTCGGTGAGCAGTTCTTC.

The V call is TRBV5-6, the J call TRBJ2-1; D could derive from TRBD1 or TRBD2 (5 bases each). Germline V lookup: CDR1 SGHDT, CDR2 YYEEEE. V lost 2 bases and J lost 9, with 12 bases in between. There are 13 residues in the CDR3. The CDR3 DNA sequence: TGTGCCAGCAGCTTTGAAGGGGACGGTGAGCAGTTCTTC. Amino acids: CASSFEGDGEQFF.

J is TRBJ2-5 and V is TRBV7-2; D might be TRBD2 (6 bases). The CDR3 covers 16 residues. Germline lookup yields CDR1 SGHTA and CDR2 FQGNSA. Trimming took off 8 bases at V and 1 base at J, with 20 bases between the two ends. CDR3 sequence: CASSLNPGLSQETQYF. The CDR3 DNA follows: TGTGCCAGCTCCTTGAACCCGGGACTCTCCCAAGAGACCCAGTACTTC.